These T cell receptor beta chains were read from a single sample in a study of shared clonotypes between healthy human individuals. Produced via immunoSEQ multiplex PCR; TCRdb's table is partial and in-frame only. The sample lists around 1,100,000 clones, approximately 75% seen once, with more than 0.85% in the top ten. The sequencing sample was made of memory CD4+ T cells from PBMCs. The receptors stem from a man aged 18 to 29 in good health. Some clones in this sample may be carry-over from other donors' samples. Both conserved end residues are part of each CDR3. A D gene is named only where the DNA matches it firmly. Some rows mark clone size as missing; the rest say once, few, many or name a class of expanded clone.

clone_size,j_call,d_call,v_call,cdr3_nt,cdr3_aa
-,TRBJ1-2,TRBD1,TRBV28,TGTGCCAGCAGTCAACAGGGGTTTGGCTACACCTTC,CASSQQGFGYTF
-,TRBJ1-2,TRBD1,TRBV9,TGTGCCAGCAGCACCCGGGGACAGGGCTATAGCTACACCTTC,CASSTRGQGYSYTF
-,TRBJ2-5,-,TRBV27,TGTGCCAGCGCCGTCGGGCAGGAAAAAGAGACCCAGTACTTC,CASAVGQEKETQYF
-,TRBJ2-7,TRBD1,TRBV4-1,TGCGCCAGCAGCCTACCGGGACAGGGGCCCTACGAGCAGTACTTC,CASSLPGQGPYEQYF
-,TRBJ2-3,-,TRBV27,TGTGCCAGCAGTACCCAGGCACGCAATACGCAGTATTTT,CASSTQARNTQYF
once,TRBJ2-7,-,TRBV28,TGTGCCAGCAGCGCGGGCGCCGTTTACGAGCAGTACTTC,CASSAGAVYEQYF
-,TRBJ2-2,-,TRBV4-1,TGCGCCAGCAGCCAAAGGTCGGAATTAAACACCGGGGAGCTGTTTTTT,CASSQRSELNTGELFF
-,TRBJ1-2,-,TRBV7-2,TGTGCCAGCAGCCGATCGGGGGCGGAGGGCTACACCTTC,CASSRSGAEGYTF
-,TRBJ2-6,-,TRBV28,TGTGCCAGCAGTTTTTCCCCGGTCCACCCTTCTGGGGCCAACGTCCTGACTTTC,CASSFSPVHPSGANVLTF
-,TRBJ2-7,TRBD2,TRBV7-9,TGTGCCAGCAGCTTAGCGGATAGCGGGTCCCCCTCCTACGAGCAGTACTTC,CASSLADSGSPSYEQYF
-,TRBJ1-2,TRBD1,TRBV29-1,TGCAGCGTCGGTAAGGGGGCTGCCTATGGCTACACCTTC,CSVGKGAAYGYTF
-,TRBJ1-5,-,TRBV7-6,TGTGCCAGCAGCGGGGGGGGCGGGAATCAGCCCCAGCATTTT,CASSGGGGNQPQHF
-,TRBJ2-2,-,TRBV9,TGTGCCAGCAGCCCCCAAACCAGCGGCGGGACCGGGGAGCTGTTTTTT,CASSPQTSGGTGELFF
-,TRBJ2-3,TRBD2,TRBV7-9,TGTGCCAGCAGCTTAGGGGCTAGCGGGAGGACAGATACGCAGTATTTT,CASSLGASGRTDTQYF
-,TRBJ2-3,TRBD2,TRBV11-2,TGTGCCAGCAGCCCCACTAGCGTAAGCACAGATACGCAGTATTTT,CASSPTSVSTDTQYF